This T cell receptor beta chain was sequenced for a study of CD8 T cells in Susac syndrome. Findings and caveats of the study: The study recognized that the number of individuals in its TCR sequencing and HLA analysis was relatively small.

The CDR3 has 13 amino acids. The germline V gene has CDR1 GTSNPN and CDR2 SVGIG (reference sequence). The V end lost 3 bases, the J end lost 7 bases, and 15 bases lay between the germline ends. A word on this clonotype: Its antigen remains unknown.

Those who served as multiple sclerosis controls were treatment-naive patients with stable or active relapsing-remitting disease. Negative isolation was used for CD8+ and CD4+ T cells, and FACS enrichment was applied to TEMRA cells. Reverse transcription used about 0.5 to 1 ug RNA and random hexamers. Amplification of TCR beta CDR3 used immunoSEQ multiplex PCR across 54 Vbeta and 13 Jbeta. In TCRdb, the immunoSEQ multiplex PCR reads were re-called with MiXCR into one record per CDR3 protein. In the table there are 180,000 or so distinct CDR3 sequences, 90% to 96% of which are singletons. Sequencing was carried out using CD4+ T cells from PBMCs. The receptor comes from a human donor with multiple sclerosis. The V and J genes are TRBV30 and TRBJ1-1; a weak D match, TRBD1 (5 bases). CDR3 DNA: TGTGCCTGGAGCGCCGGGACGCGGAATGAAGCTTTCTTT. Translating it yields CAWSAGTRNEAFF.